A single sample is the source of the 13 T cell receptor beta chains below, sequenced in a study of cytomegalovirus exposure and HLA in healthy donors. In the PCR, 60 Vbeta and 13 Jbeta primers were used. This table comes from immunoSEQ multiplex PCR, and its TCRdb copy is limited to in-frame clones, with some not included. Found here are about 150,000 clones, 80% of them singletons; the top ten hold around 13%. The source material was PBMCs. These receptors were taken from a man younger than 45 in good health and CMV-seropositive.

V gene TRBV9 combines with J gene TRBJ2-1, with 8 bases identical to TRBD2. Unmatched junction bases numbered 14, after V lost 1 base and J lost 8 bases. Germline CDR1 and CDR2: SGDLS and YYNGEE. This CDR3 has 17 amino acids. This chain's CDR3 is CASSVSYAGAGVHEQFF. The CDR3, as DNA: TGTGCCAGCAGCGTATCGTATGCGGGAGCGGGAGTCCATGAGCAGTTCTTC.

This clone was found a few times. The V gene is TRBV28, the J gene TRBJ1-5, with a possible D match to TRBD1 (6 bases). Trimming pared 6 bases from V and 2 bases from J, leaving 11 bases between. CDR3 length equals 14 residues. CDR1 MDHEN and CDR2 SYDVKM come from the germline V gene. The CDR3 DNA reads TGTGCCAGCAGGCGGGGGCTGGGCAATCAGCCCCAGCATTTT. Translated: CASRRGLGNQPQHF. Variable domain in full (rest from reference TRBV28 and TRBJ1-5): DVKVTQSSRYLVKRTGEKVFLECVQDMDHENMFWYRQDPGLGLRLIYFSYDVKMKEKGDIPEGYSVSREKKERFSLILESASTNQTSMYLCASRRGLGNQPQHFGDGTRLSIL.

The chain combines TRBV9 with TRBJ2-2; TRBD2 might be the D (6 bases). Germline-derived CDR1 and CDR2 are SGDLS and YYNGEE. This CDR3 contains 15 residues. V was cut by 0 bases and J by 4 bases, with 10 bases left in between. This CDR3 is CASSVGGALTGELFF. The CDR3 DNA reads as TGTGCCAGCAGCGTAGGCGGGGCCCTCACCGGGGAGCTGTTTTTT. Filled out from reference TRBV9 and TRBJ2-2, the complete variable domain reads DSGVTQTPKHLITATGQRVTLRCSPRSGDLSVYWYQQSLDQGLQFLIQYYNGEERAKGNILERFSAQQFPDLHSELNLSSLELGDSALYFCASSVGGALTGELFFGEGSRLTVL.

The chain has TRBV5-4 and TRBJ2-7; D unresolved. The V gene lost 0 bases and the J gene lost 3 bases, with 4 bases spanning the gap. There are 12 residues in the CDR3. Germline lookup yields CDR1 SGHNT and CDR2 YYREEE (reference sequence). This chain's CDR3 is CASSLDGYEQYF. In DNA form, the CDR3 reads TGTGCCAGCAGCTTGGACGGCTACGAGCAGTACTTC.

Here the CDR3 reads CASSAAGASYEQYF. The CDR3 DNA reads TGTGCCAGCAGTGCGGCAGGCGCCTCCTACGAGCAGTACTTC. This chain joins TRBV6-1 and TRBJ2-7; no reliable D call. The CDR3 has 14 residues. The V end was cut by 4 bases, the J end by 0 bases, with 10 bases between. Germline CDR1 MNHNS, CDR2 SASEGT.

The gene calls are TRBV11-3 and TRBJ2-1; D possibly corresponds to TRBD2 (5 bases). Germline V gene sequence: CDR1 SGHNT, CDR2 YENEEA. The V end was cut by 1 base, the J end by 4 bases, with 8 bases between. The CDR3 sequence is 14 residues long. CDR3 coding DNA: TGTGCCAGCAGCTTAGGCGCGGGTTACAATGAGCAGTTCTTC. It specifies CASSLGAGYNEQFF.

The gene calls are TRBV28 and TRBJ1-5; no definite D call. The CDR3 has 15 amino acids. Trimming shortened V by 3 bases and J by 6 bases, and 15 bases separated the two germline ends. CDR1 is MDHEN, CDR2 SYDVKM, per germline. CDR3 sequence (DNA): TGTGCCAGCAGTTTGCCGGAAACGGCGGCTCAGCCCCAGCATTTT. Protein: CASSLPETAAQPQHF.

The chain has TRBV5-4 and TRBJ2-7; TRBD2 agrees at 9 bases. This CDR3 spans 14 amino acids. In germline, CDR1 is SGHNT, CDR2 YYREEE (reference sequence). V lost 7 bases, J lost 2 bases, and 7 bases stayed unmatched. CDR3 region: CASAMGGRAYEQYF. CDR3 coding DNA: TGTGCCAGCGCGATGGGCGGGAGGGCCTACGAGCAGTACTTC. Using reference TRBV5-4 and TRBJ2-7 for the parts outside the CDR3, the full variable domain is ETGVTQSPTHLIKTRGQQVTLRCSSQSGHNTVSWYQQALGQGPQFIFQYYREEENGRGNFPPRFSGLQFPNYSSELNVNALELDDSALYLCASAMGGRAYEQYFGPGTRLTVT.

The rearrangement joins TRBV28 to TRBJ2-7; 7 bases line up with TRBD1. The length of the CDR3 is 13 residues. The J segment lost 6 bases and the V segment lost 6 bases, leaving 8 bases of the junction unmatched. Germline V gives CDR1 MDHEN, CDR2 SYDVKM. The CDR3 spells CASSLDRSSEQYF. In DNA form, the CDR3 reads TGTGCCAGCAGCCTGGACAGGAGTAGCGAGCAGTACTTC. The whole variable domain, filled in from reference TRBV28 and TRBJ2-7, reads DVKVTQSSRYLVKRTGEKVFLECVQDMDHENMFWYRQDPGLGLRLIYFSYDVKMKEKGDIPEGYSVSREKKERFSLILESASTNQTSMYLCASSLDRSSEQYFGPGTRLTVT.

The chain joins TRBV5-1 to TRBJ1-1, with D perhaps matching TRBD1 (6 bases). CDR3 length: 13 amino acids. V was trimmed by 3 bases and J by 0 bases, leaving 6 bases between them. Germline V gives CDR1 SGHRS, CDR2 YFSETQ. CDR3 sequence (DNA): TGCGCCAGCAGCTGGACAGTGAACACTGAAGCTTTCTTT. Protein: CASSWTVNTEAFF.

This chain uses TRBV5-4 with TRBJ1-4; maybe TRBD1 (6 bases). This CDR3 is built from 12 residues. Per the germline V gene, CDR1 is SGHNT and CDR2 is YYREEE (reference sequence). Deletions cut 6 bases from V and 8 bases from J, with 11 bases between. CDR3: CASMGAEEKLFF. The CDR3 coding sequence is TGTGCCAGCATGGGGGCGGAGGAAAAACTGTTTTTT.

The chain uses TRBV5-1 and TRBJ1-2; D remains unclear. CDR3 length equals 15 residues. The ends were cut back, 4 bases at V and 0 bases at J, with 13 bases in the middle. Germline values: CDR1 SGHRS, CDR2 YFSETQ. This CDR3 is CASSGGSGTNYGYTF. The CDR3 DNA follows: TGCGCCAGCAGCGGCGGTTCGGGGACTAACTATGGCTACACCTTC.

The CDR3 protein is CASSWGQNTEAFF. The CDR3 DNA reads as TGTGCCAGCAGTTGGGGACAGAACACTGAAGCTTTCTTT. The chain has TRBV6-5 and TRBJ1-1; maybe TRBD1 (6 bases). The CDR3 contains 13 residues. The ends were cut back, 4 bases at V and 1 base at J, with 7 bases in the middle. Germline assignment: CDR1 MNHEY and CDR2 SVGAGI.